These 26 T cell receptor beta chains share one sample of origin, sequenced in a study of vaccination effects on CD4 cells after COVID-19. The assay was immunoSEQ multiplex PCR, and TCRdb's table has in-frame clones only and misses some. The table records 15,000 or so clones, less than 85% of them present only once. Before sequencing took place, the ViraFEST assay used viral peptide pools to expand antigen-specific CD4+ T cells. CD4+ T cells were isolated after roughly nine days of culture. Antigens for these TCRs are unknown. The input for sequencing was CD4+ T cells from PBMCs cultured with HCoV-229E spike peptides, taken before COVID-19 vaccination. The receptors were gathered from a human donor who received a COVID-19 vaccine.

The chain combines TRBV9 with TRBJ1-1, with 7 nucleotides matching TRBD1. J lost 0 bases, V lost 4 bases, and 6 bases had no gene match. The CDR3 runs to 15 residues. CDR1 is SGDLS and CDR2 is YYNGEE in the germline V gene. As DNA, the CDR3 is TGTGCCAGCAGCCCAACGACAGGGATGAACACTGAAGCTTTCTTT. Its protein product is CASSPTTGMNTEAFF.

This clone has a single count. This rearrangement joins TRBV3-1 (or the pseudogene TRBV3-2) to TRBJ1-3, with D tentatively TRBD1 (6 bases). V was shortened by 5 bases and J by 0 bases, with 11 bases between the two germline ends. Germline CDR1 is LGHDT and CDR2 is YNNKEL (reference sequence). The CDR3 runs 15 residues. The CDR3 loop reads CASSGTPYSGNTIYF. DNA of the CDR3: TGTGCCAGCAGCGGGACACCGTACTCTGGAAACACCATATATTTT.

In DNA form, the CDR3 reads TGTGCCAGCAGTGCAGGCCAGGGACGGATCACAGATACGCAGTATTTT. This encodes CASSAGQGRITDTQYF. The chain uses TRBV6-1 and TRBJ2-3; D assignment may be TRBD1 or TRBD2 (5 bases each). This CDR3 is built from 16 residues. Germline loops: CDR1 MNHNS, CDR2 SASEGT. V lost 4 bases, J lost 2 bases, and 16 bases lay in between.

The chain combines TRBV6-5 with TRBJ2-6; D unclear. Trimming took off 3 bases at V and 0 bases at J, with 9 bases between the two ends. The CDR3 extends over 16 amino acids. Looked up from germline, CDR1 is MNHEY and CDR2 is SVGAGI. DNA of the CDR3: TGTGCCAGCAGTTATAGGGTCCCCTCTGGGGCCAACGTCCTGACTTTC. Encoded protein: CASSYRVPSGANVLTF.

The chain carries TRBV20-1 and TRBJ2-3, with 11 bases fitting TRBD2. This CDR3 region has 16 residues. V was clipped by 3 bases and J by 3 bases; unmatched bases: 8. From germline, CDR1 is DFQATT and CDR2 SNEGSKA (reference sequence). CDR3 bases: TGCAGTGCTAGTGCAGCCAGACTAGCGGGGACAGATACGCAGTATTTT. Protein sequence: CSASAARLAGTDTQYF.

This clone has only a few counts. The J gene is TRBJ1-2, the V gene TRBV19, with D uncertain. Germline lookup yields CDR1 LNHDA and CDR2 SQIVND (reference sequence). This CDR3 region has 14 residues. V gave up 1 base and J gave up 1 base, with 7 bases separating them. CDR3 DNA sequence: TGTGCCAGTAGTATAGGCCGGGTTAACTATGGCTACACCTTC. Translating it yields CASSIGRVNYGYTF.

The chain has TRBV27 and TRBJ1-5; 7 bases agree with TRBD1. Germline V lookup: CDR1 MNHEY, CDR2 SMNVEV (reference sequence). V dropped 3 bases and J dropped 2; count of bases not matched to a gene: 4. The CDR3 contains 15 residues. CDR3 nucleotide sequence: TGTGCCAGCAGTTTTACCGGGACAGGCAATCAGCCCCAGCATTTT. Protein: CASSFTGTGNQPQHF.

The chain carries TRBV21-1 and TRBJ2-2. TRBV21-1 counts as a pseudogene. The CDR3 extends over 16 amino acids. CDR3: CASSKGSRGGTGELFF. The CDR3 bases are TGTGCCAGCAGCAAAGGAAGCAGGGGAGGCACCGGGGAGCTGTTTTTT.

This clone was observed a single time. The genes are TRBV29-1 and TRBJ1-1; TRBD1 is a possible D gene (6 bases). V lost 7 bases and J 7 bases, leaving 10 bases between the germline ends. Germline-derived CDR1 and CDR2 are SQVTM and ANQGSEA. This CDR3 region has 10 residues. CDR3: CSAWTVEAFF. The CDR3 nucleotides are TGCAGCGCCTGGACAGTTGAAGCTTTCTTT.

CDR3 loop: CASSLRSGANTGELFF. DNA of the CDR3: TGTGCCAGCAGTTTACGGAGCGGGGCGAACACCGGGGAGCTGTTTTTT. The chain uses TRBV27 and TRBJ2-2; 7 bases are a match to TRBD2. Unmatched junction bases numbered 3, after V lost 2 bases and J lost 0 bases. Germline CDR1 is MNHEY and CDR2 is SMNVEV (reference sequence). The CDR3 runs 16 residues.

This clone came up once. This chain uses TRBV20-1 with TRBJ2-7; 9 bases are shared with TRBD1. Germline CDR1 is DFQATT and CDR2 is SNEGSKA (reference sequence). V shed 3 bases and J 5 bases; nucleotides not matched to a gene: 8. The CDR3 is 14 amino acids. CDR3 residues: CSASRLQGANEQYF. For the CDR3, the DNA is TGCAGTGCTAGTAGGTTACAGGGGGCAAACGAGCAGTACTTC.

This chain uses TRBV5-1 with TRBJ2-2; TRBD1 agrees at 7 bases. The CDR3 is 16 amino acids. The J segment lost 4 bases and the V segment lost 0 bases, leaving 6 bases of the junction unmatched. Per germline, CDR1 SGHRS and CDR2 YFSETQ. DNA for the CDR3: TGCGCCAGCAGCTTGGGAAGACAGGGTTTCACCGGGGAGCTGTTTTTT. Translation: CASSLGRQGFTGELFF.

This clone occurred a few times. A junction boundary mismatches the germline segment, possibly from a read error. The chain employs TRBV3-1 (or the pseudogene TRBV3-2) and TRBJ1-4; maybe TRBD1 (5 bases). CDR1 LGHDT and CDR2 YNNKEL come from the germline V gene (reference sequence). The CDR3 covers 10 residues. DNA of the CDR3: TGTGCCAGCAGCCAAGGAGGGGCTACTTTT. Amino acids: CASSQGGATF.

The chain couples TRBV30 to TRBJ1-4; D ambiguous. The V and J ends lost 0 bases and 5 bases respectively, with 10 bases between them. Germline CDR1 and CDR2: GTSNPN and SVGIG (reference sequence). The CDR3 consists of 14 residues. The CDR3 protein is CAWSVWGSNEKLFF. CDR3 nucleotide sequence: TGTGCCTGGAGTGTCTGGGGAAGCAATGAAAAACTGTTTTTT.

The gene calls are TRBV6-6 and TRBJ1-5; D is ambiguous. CDR1 is MNHNY, CDR2 SVGAGI, per germline (reference sequence). The V gene lost 0 bases and the J gene lost 3 bases, with 9 bases spanning the gap. This CDR3 has 15 residues. Written as DNA, the CDR3 is TGTGCCAGCAGTTACTCCGGAGCCCCCAATCAGCCCCAGCATTTT. Protein product: CASSYSGAPNQPQHF.

The chain uses TRBV3-1 (or the pseudogene TRBV3-2) and TRBJ1-1, with D unclear. The germline CDR1 and CDR2 sequences are LGHDT and YNNKEL (reference sequence). This CDR3 spans 15 amino acids. Trimming cost V 4 bases and J 6 bases, with 18 bases left between them. The CDR3 is CASSPAHQRSAEAFF. The CDR3 nucleotides read TGTGCCAGCAGCCCAGCCCACCAGAGGAGCGCTGAAGCTTTCTTT.

CDR3 bases: TGCGCCAGCAGCCAAGATGGGGGCAGGGGGCGAAATCAGCCCCAGCATTTT. This encodes CASSQDGGRGRNQPQHF. The chain uses TRBV4-1 and TRBJ1-5, with TRBD1 matching over 8 bases. This CDR3 has 17 residues. Germline V gives CDR1 MGHRA, CDR2 YSYEKL. Unmatched junction bases numbered 8, after V lost 0 bases and J lost 4 bases.

The chain joins TRBV7-2 to TRBJ2-1; tentatively, D is TRBD2 (6 bases). Trimming removed 3 bases at V and 9 bases at J, with 12 bases between. The CDR3 is made up of 13 amino acids. CDR1 is SGHTA and CDR2 is FQGNSA in the germline V gene. Here the CDR3 DNA reads TGTGCCAGCAGCTTCGGGGGTGTGGGTGAGCAGTTCTTC. Its protein product is CASSFGGVGEQFF.

The V call is TRBV18, the J call TRBJ1-3, with D perhaps TRBD1 (6 bases). CDR3 size: 17 residues. From germline, CDR1 is KGHSH and CDR2 LQKENI. The V gene lost 1 base and the J gene lost 0 bases, with 13 bases spanning the gap. Here the CDR3 reads CASSPRNRASSGNTIYF. DNA of the CDR3: TGTGCCAGCTCACCACGGAACAGGGCCAGCTCTGGAAACACCATATATTTT.

There are a few counts of this clone. The chain combines TRBV5-6 with TRBJ1-6, with a weak D call TRBD1 (6 bases). Germline CDR1 reads SGHDT; CDR2 reads YYEEEE. The CDR3 sequence is 17 residues long. The ends were cut back, 3 bases at V and 0 bases at J, with 13 bases in the middle. The CDR3 protein is CASSSTGYSSYNSPLHF. For the CDR3, the DNA is TGTGCCAGCAGCTCTACAGGGTACAGCTCCTATAATTCACCCCTCCACTTT. Looking up the rest from reference TRBV5-6 and TRBJ1-6 gives the full variable domain: DAGVTQSPTHLIKTRGQQVTLRCSPKSGHDTVSWYQQALGQGPQFIFQYYEEEERQRGNFPDRFSGHQFPNYSSELNVNALLLGDSALYLCASSSTGYSSYNSPLHFGNGTRLTVT.

This clone was seen a few times. This rearrangement joins TRBV9 to TRBJ1-4; possibly TRBD1 for D (5 bases). V gave up 2 bases and J gave up 8 bases, with 19 bases separating them. Germline assignment: CDR1 SGDLS and CDR2 YYNGEE. This CDR3 contains 16 residues. The DNA of the CDR3 is TGTGCCAGCAGCGTGGGGGTTACGGGGTCAAGGGAAAAACTGTTTTTT. Residues: CASSVGVTGSREKLFF.

This clone has more than one count but fewer than ten. The chain recombines TRBV25-1 with TRBJ2-2, with 7 bases fitting TRBD1. V was pared by 7 bases and J by 4 bases, with 6 bases of the junction left unmatched. The CDR3 is 14 amino acids. The germline V gene has CDR1 MGHDK and CDR2 SYGVNS. This CDR3 reads CASNRAGGTGELFF. CDR3 coding DNA: TGTGCCAGCAATAGGGCAGGGGGCACCGGGGAGCTGTTTTTT.

The genes are TRBV19 and TRBJ1-5; D ambiguous. Trimming removed 0 bases from V and 0 bases from J, with 12 bases in between. From germline, CDR1 is LNHDA and CDR2 SQIVND (reference sequence). The CDR3 sequence is 17 residues long. This chain's CDR3 is CASSIERSQHSNQPQHF. CDR3 nucleotides: TGTGCCAGTAGTATAGAAAGGTCGCAGCATAGCAATCAGCCCCAGCATTTT.

The chain recombines TRBV2 with TRBJ2-1, with 8 bases aligning to TRBD2. The length of the CDR3 is 15 residues. J gave up 9 bases and V 5 bases, and 12 bases lay outside the gene matches. The germline V gene has CDR1 SNHLY and CDR2 FYNNEI. The CDR3 loop is CASSFSSGSSGEQFF. As DNA, the CDR3 is TGTGCCAGCAGTTTCTCCAGCGGGAGCAGTGGTGAGCAGTTCTTC.

The chain is built from TRBV6-2 or TRBV6-3 and TRBJ2-7; unclear D gene. The germline V gene has CDR1 MNHEY and CDR2 SVGEGT. The CDR3 contains 17 residues. V lost 4 bases and J lost 0, with 19 bases in between. CDR3 protein: CASSSWPSGASSYEQYF. The CDR3 DNA sequence: TGTGCCAGCAGTTCCTGGCCGTCGGGCGCCAGCTCCTACGAGCAGTACTTC.

V usage is TRBV19 and J usage is TRBJ2-7; 8 positions agree with TRBD2. The germline CDR1 and CDR2 sequences are LNHDA and SQIVND (reference sequence). This CDR3 is built from 17 residues. Unmatched junction bases numbered 19, after V lost 5 bases and J lost 7 bases. The CDR3 here is CASSPTSGTSLPKEQYF. The CDR3 DNA reads as TGTGCCAGTAGTCCCACTAGCGGAACCTCTCTACCCAAGGAGCAGTACTTC.